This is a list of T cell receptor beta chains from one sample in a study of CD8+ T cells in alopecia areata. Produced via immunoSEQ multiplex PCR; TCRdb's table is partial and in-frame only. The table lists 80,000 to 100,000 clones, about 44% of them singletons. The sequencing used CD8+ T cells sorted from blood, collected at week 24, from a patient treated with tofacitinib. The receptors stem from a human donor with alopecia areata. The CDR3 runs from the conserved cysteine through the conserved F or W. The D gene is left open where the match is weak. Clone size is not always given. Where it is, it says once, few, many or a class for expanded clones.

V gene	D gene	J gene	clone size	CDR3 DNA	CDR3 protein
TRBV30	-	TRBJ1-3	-	TGTGCCTGGACAGTACACTCTGGAAACACCATATATTTT	CAWTVHSGNTIYF
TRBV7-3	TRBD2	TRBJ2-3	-	TGTGCCAGCAGCTTAACTAGCGGGAGGACAGATACGCAGTATTTT	CASSLTSGRTDTQYF
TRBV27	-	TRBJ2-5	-	TGTGCCAGCAGCACCGAATGGGGAGGTGAGACCCAGTACTTC	CASSTEWGGETQYF
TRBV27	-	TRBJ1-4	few	TGTGCCAGCAGTTTCGCAAGGGGAAATGAAAAACTGTTTTTT	CASSFARGNEKLFF
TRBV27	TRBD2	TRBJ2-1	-	TGTGCCAGCAGTTTAGAGGCGGGAGGGACTTACAATGAGCAGTTCTTC	CASSLEAGGTYNEQFF
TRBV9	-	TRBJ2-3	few	TGTGCCAGCGGTGGGCTCGACGGGCAATTTCAACATTTCGGCACAGATACGCAGTATTTT	CASGGLDGQFQHFGTDTQYF
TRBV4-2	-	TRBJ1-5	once	TGTGCCAGCAGCCAAGATCGAGGAGTCCGACAGCCCCAGCATTTT	CASSQDRGVRQPQHF
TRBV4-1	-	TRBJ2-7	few	TGCGCCAGCAGCCAAGAGCCTTGGTCGGGAGCTTACGAGCAGTACTTC	CASSQEPWSGAYEQYF
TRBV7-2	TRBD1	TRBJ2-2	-	TGTGCCAGCAGCTTATGGACAGGGTACACCGGGGAGCTGTTTTTT	CASSLWTGYTGELFF
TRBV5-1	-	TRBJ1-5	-	TGCGCCAGCAGCTTGGAAGGGACAAGCAATCAGCCCCAGCATTTT	CASSLEGTSNQPQHF
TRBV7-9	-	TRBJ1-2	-	TGTGCCAGCACAGAACTACAGGGATTGAACTATGGCTACACCTTC	CASTELQGLNYGYTF
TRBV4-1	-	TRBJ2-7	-	TGCGCCAGCAGCCAAGAGCCCCTGGTGGACGAGCAGTACTTC	CASSQEPLVDEQYF
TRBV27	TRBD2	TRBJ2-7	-	TGTGCCAGCAGTTTAACGATTCGAGTAAGCGGGACCTACGAGCAGTACTTC	CASSLTIRVSGTYEQYF
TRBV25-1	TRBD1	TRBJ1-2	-	TGTGCCAGCAGTGAATGGACAGGAGAAGCATATGGCTACACCTTC	CASSEWTGEAYGYTF
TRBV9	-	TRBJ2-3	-	TGTGCCAGCAGCGTAAGCCGAGGTGGCACAGATACGCAGTATTTT	CASSVSRGGTDTQYF
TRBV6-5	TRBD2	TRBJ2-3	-	TGTGCCAGCAGCTTAGCGGGGGGCACAGATACGCAGTATTTT	CASSLAGGTDTQYF
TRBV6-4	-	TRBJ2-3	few	TGTGCCAGCAGTGACAGGAGTGACGGCACAGATACGCAGTATTTT	CASSDRSDGTDTQYF
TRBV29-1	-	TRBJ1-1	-	TGCAACGTTGCGTCTCAGGCTGGCGCTGAAGCTTTCTTT	CNVASQAGAEAFF
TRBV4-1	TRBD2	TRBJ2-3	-	TGCGCCAGCAGCCAAGGGGGTAGCGGGAGGGCCCTTCCGGCAGATACGCAGTATTTT	CASSQGGSGRALPADTQYF
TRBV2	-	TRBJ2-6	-	TGTGCCAGCAGCTCCGACAGCTCTGGGGCCAACGTCCTGACTTTC	CASSSDSSGANVLTF
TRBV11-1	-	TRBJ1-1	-	TGTGCCAGCAGCGCCGGGAGCACTGAAGCTTTCTTT	CASSAGSTEAFF
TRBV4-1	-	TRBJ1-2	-	TGCGCCAGCAGCCAAGATCCCCAGGGTACCCCAGGCTACACCTTC	CASSQDPQGTPGYTF
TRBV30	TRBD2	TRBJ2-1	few	TGTGCCTGGAGCCATTATCTAGCGGGAGTCAGTGAGCAGTTCTTC	CAWSHYLAGVSEQFF
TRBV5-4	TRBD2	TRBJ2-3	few	TGTGCCAGCAGCTTGGCGTCTAGCGGGAGTGCAGATACGCAGTATTTT	CASSLASSGSADTQYF
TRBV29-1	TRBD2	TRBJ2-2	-	TGCAGCGTTGATCGGCTAGCGGGAGAGGCCGGGGAGCTGTTTTTT	CSVDRLAGEAGELFF
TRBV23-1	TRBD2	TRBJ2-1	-	TGCGCCAGCAGTCATTCCCCGGGACTAGCGGGAGTCTCGTACAATGAGCAGTTCTTC	CASSHSPGLAGVSYNEQFF
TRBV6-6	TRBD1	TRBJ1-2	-	TGTGCCAGCGAGGGGGCCAGCTATGGCTACACCTTC	CASEGASYGYTF
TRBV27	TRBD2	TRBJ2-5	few	TGTGCCAGCAGTTCGGGTAGCGGGAGGGCAGGAGAGACCCAGTACTTC	CASSSGSGRAGETQYF
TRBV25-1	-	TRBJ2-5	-	TGTGCCAGCAGTCCTTCAGGGTCAGAGACCCAGTACTTC	CASSPSGSETQYF
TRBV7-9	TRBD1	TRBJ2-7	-	TGTGCCAGCAGCGATTACAGGGGGTTCGTCTACGAGCAGTACTTC	CASSDYRGFVYEQYF
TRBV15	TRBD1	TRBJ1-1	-	TGTGCCACCCGATTGACAGGGTACACTGAAGCTTTCTTT	CATRLTGYTEAFF
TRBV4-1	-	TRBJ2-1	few	TGCGCCAGCAGCCAAGAAGGGGATAACGAGCAGTTCTTC	CASSQEGDNEQFF
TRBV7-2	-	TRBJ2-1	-	TGTGCCAGCAGCTTCCCCGGCATCAACAATGAGCAGTTCTTC	CASSFPGINNEQFF
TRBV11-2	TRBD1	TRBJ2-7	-	TGTGCCAGCAGCTTAGGGACAGGGGGCTACGAGCAGTACTTC	CASSLGTGGYEQYF
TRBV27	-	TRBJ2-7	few	TGTGCCAGCAGTTTGAATAGCGGCTACGAGCAGTACTTC	CASSLNSGYEQYF
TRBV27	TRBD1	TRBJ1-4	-	TGTGCCAGCAGTTTTGACAGGGGGCATGAAAAACTGTTTTTT	CASSFDRGHEKLFF